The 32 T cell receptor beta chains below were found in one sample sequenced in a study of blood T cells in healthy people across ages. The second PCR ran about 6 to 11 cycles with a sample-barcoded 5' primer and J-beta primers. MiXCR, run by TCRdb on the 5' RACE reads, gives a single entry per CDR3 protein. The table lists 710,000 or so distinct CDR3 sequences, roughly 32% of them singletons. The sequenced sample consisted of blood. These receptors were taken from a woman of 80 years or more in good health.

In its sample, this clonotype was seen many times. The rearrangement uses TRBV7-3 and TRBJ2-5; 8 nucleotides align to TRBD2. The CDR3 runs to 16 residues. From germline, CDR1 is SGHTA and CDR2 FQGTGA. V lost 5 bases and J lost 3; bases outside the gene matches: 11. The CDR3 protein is CASSIHGGAVEETQYF. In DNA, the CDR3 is TGTGCCAGCAGCATTCACGGGGGGGCCGTGGAAGAGACCCAGTACTTC.

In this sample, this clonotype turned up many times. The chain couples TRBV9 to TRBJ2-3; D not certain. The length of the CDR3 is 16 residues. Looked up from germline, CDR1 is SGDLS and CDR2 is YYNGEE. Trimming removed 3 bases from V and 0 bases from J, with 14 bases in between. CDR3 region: CASSGALTTSTDTQYF. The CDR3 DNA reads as TGTGCCAGCAGCGGTGCACTAACCACTAGCACAGATACGCAGTATTTT. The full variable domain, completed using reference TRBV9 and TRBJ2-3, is DSGVTQTPKHLITATGQRVTLRCSPRSGDLSVYWYQQSLDQGLQFLIQYYNGEERAKGNILERFSAQQFPDLHSELNLSSLELGDSALYFCASSGALTTSTDTQYFGPGTRLTVL.

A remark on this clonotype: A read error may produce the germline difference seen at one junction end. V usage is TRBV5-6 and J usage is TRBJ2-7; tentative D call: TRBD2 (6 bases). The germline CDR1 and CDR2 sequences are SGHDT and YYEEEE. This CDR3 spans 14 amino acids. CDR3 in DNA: TGTGCCGGCAGCGGGTCGACGTCCTACAATGAGCAGTACTTC. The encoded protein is CAGSGSTSYNEQYF.

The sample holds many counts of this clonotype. CDR3: CASKSRGTSFNDTQYF. The DNA for the CDR3 is TGTGCCAGCAAGAGCCGGGGGACTTCTTTTAACGATACGCAGTATTTT. This rearrangement joins TRBV12-3 or TRBV12-4 to TRBJ2-3; D is possibly TRBD2 (6 bases). Deletions cut 7 bases from V and 6 bases from J, with 23 bases between. CDR3 size: 16 residues.

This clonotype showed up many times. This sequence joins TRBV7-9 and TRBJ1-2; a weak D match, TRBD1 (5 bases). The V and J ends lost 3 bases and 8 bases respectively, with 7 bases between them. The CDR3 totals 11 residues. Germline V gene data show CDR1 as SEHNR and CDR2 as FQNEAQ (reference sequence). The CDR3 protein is CASSFGAGYTF. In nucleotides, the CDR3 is TGTGCCAGCAGCTTCGGGGCGGGCTACACCTTC.

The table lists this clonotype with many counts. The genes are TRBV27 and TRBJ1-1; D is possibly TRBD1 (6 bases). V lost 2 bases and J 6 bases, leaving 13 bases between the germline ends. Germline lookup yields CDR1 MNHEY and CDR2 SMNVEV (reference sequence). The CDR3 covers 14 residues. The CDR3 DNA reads TGTGCCAGCAGTTTACGGCCAGGGGATTCTGAAGCTTTCTTT. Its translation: CASSLRPGDSEAFF.

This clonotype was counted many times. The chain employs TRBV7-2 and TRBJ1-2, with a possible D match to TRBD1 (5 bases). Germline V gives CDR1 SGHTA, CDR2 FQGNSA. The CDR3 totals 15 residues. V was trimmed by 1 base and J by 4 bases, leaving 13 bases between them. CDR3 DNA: TGTGCCAGCAGCTTAGAGGGGTCTACCTCCTATGGCTACACCTTC. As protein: CASSLEGSTSYGYTF.

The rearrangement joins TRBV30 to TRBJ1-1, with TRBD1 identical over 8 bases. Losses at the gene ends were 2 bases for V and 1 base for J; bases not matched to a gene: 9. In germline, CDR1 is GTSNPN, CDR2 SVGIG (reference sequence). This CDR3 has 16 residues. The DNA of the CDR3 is TGTGCCTGGAGTTGGCAGGGGGCTGGATGGAACACTGAAGCTTTCTTT. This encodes CAWSWQGAGWNTEAFF.

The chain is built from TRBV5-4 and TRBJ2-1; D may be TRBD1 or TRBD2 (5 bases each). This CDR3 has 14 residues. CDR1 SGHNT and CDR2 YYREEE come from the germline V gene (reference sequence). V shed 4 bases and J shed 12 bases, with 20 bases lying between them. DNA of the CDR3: TGTGCCAGCAGCCGAGTGGGGGAGTCTCGGGGGCAGTTCTTC. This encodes CASSRVGESRGQFF.

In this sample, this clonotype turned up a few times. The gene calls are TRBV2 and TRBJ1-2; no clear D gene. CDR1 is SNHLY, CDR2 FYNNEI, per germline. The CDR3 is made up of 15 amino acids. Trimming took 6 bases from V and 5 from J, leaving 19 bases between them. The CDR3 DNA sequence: TGTGCCAGCAGGTCATTTCAAGATCGGGAGTATGGCTACACCTTC. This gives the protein CASRSFQDREYGYTF.

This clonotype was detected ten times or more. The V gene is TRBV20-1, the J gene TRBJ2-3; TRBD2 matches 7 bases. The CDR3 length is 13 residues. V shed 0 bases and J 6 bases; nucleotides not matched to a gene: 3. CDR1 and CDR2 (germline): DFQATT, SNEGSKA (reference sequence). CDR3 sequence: CSARDTGRDTQYF. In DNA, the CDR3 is TGCAGTGCTAGAGATACCGGGAGGGATACGCAGTATTTT.

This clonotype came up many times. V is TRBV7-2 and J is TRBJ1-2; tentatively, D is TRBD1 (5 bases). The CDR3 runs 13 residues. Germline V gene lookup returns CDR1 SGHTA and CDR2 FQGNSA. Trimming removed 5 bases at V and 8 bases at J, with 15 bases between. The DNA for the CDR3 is TGTGCCAGCAGCCTAGGGACGGCCCGAGGCTACACCTTC. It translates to CASSLGTARGYTF.

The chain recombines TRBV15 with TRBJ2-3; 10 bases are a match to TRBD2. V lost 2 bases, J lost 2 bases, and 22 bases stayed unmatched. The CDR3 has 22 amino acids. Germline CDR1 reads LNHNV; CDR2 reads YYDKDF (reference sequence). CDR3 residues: CATSRTYQGISRTSGNTDTQYF. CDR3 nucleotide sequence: TGTGCCACCAGCAGAACTTATCAAGGGATTTCTCGGACTAGCGGTAACACAGATACGCAGTATTTT.

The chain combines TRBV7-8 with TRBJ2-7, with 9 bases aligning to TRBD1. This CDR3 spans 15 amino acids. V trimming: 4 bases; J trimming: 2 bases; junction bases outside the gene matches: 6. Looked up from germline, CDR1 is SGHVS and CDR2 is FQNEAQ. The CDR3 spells CASSSGQGTAYEQYF. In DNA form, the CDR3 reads TGTGCCAGCAGCTCCGGACAGGGGACTGCCTACGAGCAGTACTTC.

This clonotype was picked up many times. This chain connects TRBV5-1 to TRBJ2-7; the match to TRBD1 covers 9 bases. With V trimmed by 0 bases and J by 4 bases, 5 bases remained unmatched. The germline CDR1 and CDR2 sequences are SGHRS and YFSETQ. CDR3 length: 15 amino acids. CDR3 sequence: CASSLARDRAYEQYF. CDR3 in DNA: TGCGCCAGCAGCTTGGCCAGGGACAGGGCGTACGAGCAGTACTTC.

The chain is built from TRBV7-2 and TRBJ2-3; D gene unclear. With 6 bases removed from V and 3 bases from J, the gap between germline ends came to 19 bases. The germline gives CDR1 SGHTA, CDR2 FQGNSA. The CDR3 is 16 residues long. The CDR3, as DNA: TGTGCCAGCAGAGAAGAGGCCGGAAGGAGAACAGATACGCAGTATTTT. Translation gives CASREEAGRRTDTQYF. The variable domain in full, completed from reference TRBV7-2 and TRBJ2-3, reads GAGVSQSPSNKVTEKGKDVELRCDPISGHTALYWYRQSLGQGLEFLIYFQGNSAPDKSGLPSDRFSAERTGGSVSTLTIQRTQQEDSAVYLCASREEAGRRTDTQYFGPGTRLTVL.

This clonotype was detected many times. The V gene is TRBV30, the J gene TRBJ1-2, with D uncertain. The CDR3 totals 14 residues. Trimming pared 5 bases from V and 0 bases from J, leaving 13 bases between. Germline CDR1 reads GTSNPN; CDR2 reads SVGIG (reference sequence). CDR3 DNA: TGTGCCTGGGTCACACAGAGCTCTAACTATGGCTACACCTTC. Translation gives CAWVTQSSNYGYTF.

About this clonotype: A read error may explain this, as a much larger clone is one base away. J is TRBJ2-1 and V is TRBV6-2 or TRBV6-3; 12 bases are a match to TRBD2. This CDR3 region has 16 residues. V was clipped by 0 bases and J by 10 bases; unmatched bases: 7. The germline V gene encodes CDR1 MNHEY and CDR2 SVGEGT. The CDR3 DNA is TGTGCCAGCAGTTACTCGACTAGCGGGGGATCCTACGAGCAGTTCTTC. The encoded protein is CASSYSTSGGSYEQFF.

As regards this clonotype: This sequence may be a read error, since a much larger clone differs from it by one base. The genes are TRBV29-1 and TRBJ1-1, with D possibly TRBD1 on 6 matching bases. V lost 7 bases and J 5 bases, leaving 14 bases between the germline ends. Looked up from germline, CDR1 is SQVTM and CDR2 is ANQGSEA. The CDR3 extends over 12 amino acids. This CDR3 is CSGGHQWTEAFF. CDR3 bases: TGCAGCGGGGGACATCAGTGGACTGAAGCTTTCTTT.

This chain's CDR3 is CSAMAPGTSTNEKLFF. As DNA, the CDR3 is TGCAGTGCTATGGCACCCGGGACGTCGACTAATGAAAAACTGTTTTTT. V is TRBV20-1 and J is TRBJ1-4, with D perhaps TRBD1 (5 bases). The V gene's germline CDR1 is DFQATT and CDR2 SNEGSKA (reference sequence). The CDR3 consists of 16 residues. The V end lost 4 bases, the J end lost 2 bases, and 17 bases lay between the germline ends.

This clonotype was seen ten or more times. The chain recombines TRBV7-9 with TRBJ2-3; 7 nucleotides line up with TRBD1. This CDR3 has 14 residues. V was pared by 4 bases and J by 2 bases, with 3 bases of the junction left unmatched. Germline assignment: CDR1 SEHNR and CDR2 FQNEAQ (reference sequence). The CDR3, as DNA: TGTGCCAGCAGCTCGGGACAGCTCACAGATACGCAGTATTTT. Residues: CASSSGQLTDTQYF.

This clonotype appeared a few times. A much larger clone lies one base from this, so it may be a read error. The DNA of the CDR3 is TGCAGTGCTAGAGGCCGGACTAGAGTTTTTGGTGAGCAGTACTTC. This codes for CSARGRTRVFGEQYF. The chain employs TRBV20-1 and TRBJ2-7, with TRBD2 matching 7 bases. This CDR3 comprises 15 residues. V lost 1 base and J lost 7; bases outside the gene matches: 13. CDR1 is DFQATT, CDR2 SNEGSKA, per germline (reference sequence).

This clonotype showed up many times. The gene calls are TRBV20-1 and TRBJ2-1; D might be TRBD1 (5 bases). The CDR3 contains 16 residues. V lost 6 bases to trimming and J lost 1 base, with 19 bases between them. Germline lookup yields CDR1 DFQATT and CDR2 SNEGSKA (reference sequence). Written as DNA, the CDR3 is TGCAGTGCCGGAAAGCTTCAGGGCGCTTCCTACAATGAGCAGTTCTTC. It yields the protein CSAGKLQGASYNEQFF.

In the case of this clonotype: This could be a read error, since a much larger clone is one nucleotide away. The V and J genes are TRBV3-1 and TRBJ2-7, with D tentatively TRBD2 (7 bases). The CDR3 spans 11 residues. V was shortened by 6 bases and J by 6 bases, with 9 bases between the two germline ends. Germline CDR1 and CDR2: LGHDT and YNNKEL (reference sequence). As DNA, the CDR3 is TGTGCCAGCAGACGGGGGGCCGAGCAGTACTTC. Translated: CASRRGAEQYF.

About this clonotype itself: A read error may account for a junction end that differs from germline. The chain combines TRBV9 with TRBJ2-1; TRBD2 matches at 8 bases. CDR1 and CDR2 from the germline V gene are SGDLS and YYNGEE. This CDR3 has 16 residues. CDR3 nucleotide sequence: TGTGCCAGCAGCGTAGAGGGGACTAGTGCCTACGATGAGCAGTTCTTC. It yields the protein CASSVEGTSAYDEQFF.

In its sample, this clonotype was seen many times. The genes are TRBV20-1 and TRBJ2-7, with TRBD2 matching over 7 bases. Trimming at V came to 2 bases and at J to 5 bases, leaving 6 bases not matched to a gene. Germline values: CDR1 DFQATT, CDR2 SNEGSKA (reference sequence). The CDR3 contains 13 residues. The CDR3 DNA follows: TGCAGTGCTAGACAGGGAGGGATCGACGAGCAGTACTTC. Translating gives CSARQGGIDEQYF.

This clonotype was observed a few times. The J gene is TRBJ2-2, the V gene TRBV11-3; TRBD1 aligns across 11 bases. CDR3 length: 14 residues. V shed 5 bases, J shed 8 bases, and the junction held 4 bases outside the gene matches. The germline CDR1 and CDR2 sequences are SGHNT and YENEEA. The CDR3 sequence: CASSADRGLGELFF. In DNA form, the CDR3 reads TGTGCCAGCAGCGCGGACAGGGGGCTGGGGGAGCTGTTTTTT.

The CDR3 coding sequence is TGTGCCACCGCTAGCCGGGGTCCCTACAATGAGCAGTACTTC. As protein: CATASRGPYNEQYF. This chain joins TRBV10-3 and TRBJ2-1; tentatively, D is TRBD2 (5 bases). The end of the DNA is better explained by TRBJ2-7, so the J call may be wrong. The germline V gene has CDR1 ENHRY and CDR2 SYGVKD. The CDR3 is 14 residues long.

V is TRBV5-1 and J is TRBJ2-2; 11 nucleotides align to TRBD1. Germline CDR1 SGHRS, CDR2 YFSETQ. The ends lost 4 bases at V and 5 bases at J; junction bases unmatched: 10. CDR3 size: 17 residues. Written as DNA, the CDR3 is TGCGCCAGCAGCCCGCCGGACAGGGGGCGCGTTACCGGGGAGCTGTTTTTT. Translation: CASSPPDRGRVTGELFF.

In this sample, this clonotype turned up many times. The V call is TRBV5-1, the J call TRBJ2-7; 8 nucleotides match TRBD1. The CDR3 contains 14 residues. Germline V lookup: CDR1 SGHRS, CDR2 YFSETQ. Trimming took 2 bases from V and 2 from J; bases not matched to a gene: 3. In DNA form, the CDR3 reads TGCGCCAGCAGCTTAGAGACAGGGGCCTACGAGCAGTACTTC. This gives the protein CASSLETGAYEQYF. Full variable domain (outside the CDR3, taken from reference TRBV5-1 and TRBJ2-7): KAGVTQTPRYLIKTRGQQVTLSCSPISGHRSVSWYQQTPGQGLQFLFEYFSETQRNKGNFPGRFSGRQFSNSRSEMNVSTLELGDSALYLCASSLETGAYEQYFGPGTRLTVT.

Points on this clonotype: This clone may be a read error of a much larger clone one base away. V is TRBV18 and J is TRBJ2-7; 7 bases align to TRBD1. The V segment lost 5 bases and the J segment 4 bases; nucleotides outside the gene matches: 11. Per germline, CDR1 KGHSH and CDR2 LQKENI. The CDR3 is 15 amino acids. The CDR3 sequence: CASSSTWDSNYEQYF. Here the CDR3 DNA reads TGTGCCAGCTCATCTACCTGGGACAGCAATTACGAGCAGTACTTC. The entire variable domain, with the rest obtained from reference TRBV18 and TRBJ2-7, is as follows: NAGVMQNPRHLVRRRGQEARLRCSPMKGHSHVYWYRQLPEEGLKFMVYLQKENIIDESGMPKERFSAEFPKEGPSILRIQQVVRGDSAAYFCASSSTWDSNYEQYFGPGTRLTVT.

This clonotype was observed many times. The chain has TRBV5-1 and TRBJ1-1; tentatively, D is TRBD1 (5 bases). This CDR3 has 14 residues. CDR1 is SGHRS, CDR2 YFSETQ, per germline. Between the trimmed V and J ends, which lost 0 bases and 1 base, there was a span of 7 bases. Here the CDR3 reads CASSLDTGNTEAFF. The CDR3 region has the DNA TGCGCCAGCAGCTTGGATACAGGGAACACTGAAGCTTTCTTT.